This TCR beta chain appears in the sequencing data of a study of cytomegalovirus exposure and HLA in healthy donors. Vbeta (60) and Jbeta (13) primers were used in the PCR. Clones were sequenced by immunoSEQ multiplex PCR, and TCRdb holds only the in-frame ones, with some missing. The sample has some 98,000 clones, roughly 80% seen once; the top ten hold 9% to 12%. Sequenced sample: PBMCs. The source is a human donor in good health.

Written as DNA, the CDR3 is TGTGCCAGTAGGAGCTTACCGCACTACAATGAGCAGTTCTTC. The encoded protein is CASRSLPHYNEQFF. The chain joins TRBV19 to TRBJ2-1; the D is unclear. This CDR3 has 14 residues. The V gene's germline CDR1 is LNHDA and CDR2 SQIVND (reference sequence). V dropped 6 bases and J dropped 3 bases, with 12 bases sitting between them.